The 9 T cell receptor beta chains reported below all come from one sample, sequenced in a study of CD8+ T cells in alopecia areata. Treatment denoted: oral pan-JAK inhibitor, 5-10 mg twice daily. RNA was isolated and reverse transcribed to cDNA, the sequencing template. Libraries were prepared by immunoSEQ multiplex PCR; TCRdb keeps only in-frame clonotypes and omits some of them. Found here are roughly 100,000 clones, 50% to 75% of them singletons; the top ten hold roughly 16%. Sequencing was performed on CD8+ T cells sorted from blood, taken at week 4, from a patient treated with tofacitinib. The receptor set was obtained from a human donor with alopecia areata.

About this clone itself: One end of the junction is discordant with germline, which a read error may explain. The chain links TRBV7-2 to TRBJ2-1, with TRBD2 identical over 9 bases. The CDR3 has 15 amino acids. The germline CDR1 and CDR2 sequences are SGHTA and FQGNSA. The CDR3 loop reads CASSQTSGTGNEQFF. The CDR3 nucleotides read TGCGCCAGCAGCCAGACTAGCGGAACAGGCAATGAGCAGTTCTTC.

This chain connects TRBV29-1 to TRBJ1-2, with a weak D call TRBD1 (6 bases). This CDR3 contains 13 residues. V dropped 8 bases and J dropped 4 bases, with 17 bases sitting between them. Germline lookup yields CDR1 SQVTM and CDR2 ANQGSEA. Written as DNA, the CDR3 is TGCAGCCTTCGAACTACAGGGAGCTATGGCTACACCTTC. Protein: CSLRTTGSYGYTF.

V and J are TRBV7-9 and TRBJ2-7; a possible D gene is TRBD2 (6 bases). This CDR3 is 19 amino acids long. Germline V gives CDR1 SEHNR, CDR2 FQNEAQ (reference sequence). The V gene lost 1 base and the J gene lost 0 bases, with 22 bases spanning the gap. CDR3 residues: CASSLDGSGRPRSSYEQYF. CDR3 DNA: TGTGCCAGCAGCTTAGATGGTAGCGGCCGGCCCCGCAGCTCCTACGAGCAGTACTTC.

This clone was seen a handful of times. V gene TRBV2 combines with J gene TRBJ2-3; 7 bases are a match to TRBD1. Germline lookup yields CDR1 SNHLY and CDR2 FYNNEI. This CDR3 region has 16 residues. The J segment lost 2 bases and the V segment lost 3 bases, leaving 8 bases of the junction unmatched. CDR3 region: CASSDSPQGVTDTQYF. CDR3 in DNA: TGTGCCAGCAGTGATAGCCCGCAGGGGGTCACAGATACGCAGTATTTT.

V usage is TRBV30 and J usage is TRBJ1-2; D gene unclear. CDR1 is GTSNPN and CDR2 is SVGIG in the germline V gene (reference sequence). The CDR3 consists of 15 residues. V lost 0 bases and J 5 bases, leaving 16 bases between the germline ends. CDR3 nucleotides: TGTGCCTGGAGTGTACGGACCCCGGATCCGTATGGCTACACCTTC. It specifies CAWSVRTPDPYGYTF.

This clone was detected a few times. The V call is TRBV29-1, the J call TRBJ2-7; unclear D gene. This CDR3 has 13 amino acids. CDR1 and CDR2 (germline): SQVTM, ANQGSEA. The V end lost 5 bases, the J end lost 3 bases, and 14 bases lay between the germline ends. The CDR3 sequence: CSVLTGSDYEQYF. The CDR3 region has the DNA TGCAGCGTTCTAACCGGGTCCGACTACGAGCAGTACTTC.

Here the CDR3 reads CASSQRGQGEQYF. For the CDR3, the DNA is TGTGCCAGCAGCCAAAGGGGGCAGGGCGAGCAGTACTTC. The J gene is TRBJ2-7, the V gene TRBV13; 7 bases match TRBD1. The germline V gene encodes CDR1 PRHDT and CDR2 FYEKMQ (reference sequence). The CDR3 sequence is 13 residues long. The V segment lost 5 bases and the J segment 6 bases; nucleotides outside the gene matches: 7.

The chain uses TRBV9 and TRBJ2-1, with 12 bases lining up with TRBD2. Trimming cost V 2 bases and J 6 bases; bases outside gene matches: 0. Looked up from germline, CDR1 is SGDLS and CDR2 is YYNGEE. This CDR3 has 14 amino acids. CDR3 residues: CASSVTSGSNEQFF. The CDR3 DNA reads TGTGCCAGCAGCGTGACTAGCGGGAGCAATGAGCAGTTCTTC.

The rearrangement links TRBV25-1 to TRBJ2-3; D not certain. The CDR3 consists of 11 residues. Trimming took off 4 bases at V and 3 bases at J, with 2 bases between the two ends. Germline CDR1 reads MGHDK; CDR2 reads SYGVNS. CDR3 residues: CASSATDTQYF. The CDR3 DNA sequence: TGTGCCAGCAGTGCTACAGATACGCAGTATTTT.